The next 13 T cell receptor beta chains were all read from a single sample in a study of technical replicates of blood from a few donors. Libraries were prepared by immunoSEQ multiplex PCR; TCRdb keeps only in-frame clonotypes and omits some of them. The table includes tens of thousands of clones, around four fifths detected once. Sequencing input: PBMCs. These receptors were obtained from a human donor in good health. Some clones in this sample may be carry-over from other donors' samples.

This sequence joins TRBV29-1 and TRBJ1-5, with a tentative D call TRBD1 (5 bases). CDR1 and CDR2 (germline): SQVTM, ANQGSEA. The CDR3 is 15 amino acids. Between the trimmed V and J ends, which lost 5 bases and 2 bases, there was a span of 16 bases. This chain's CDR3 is CSVSEGLLGNQPQHF. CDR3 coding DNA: TGCAGCGTTTCAGAGGGACTGCTAGGCAATCAGCCCCAGCATTTT.

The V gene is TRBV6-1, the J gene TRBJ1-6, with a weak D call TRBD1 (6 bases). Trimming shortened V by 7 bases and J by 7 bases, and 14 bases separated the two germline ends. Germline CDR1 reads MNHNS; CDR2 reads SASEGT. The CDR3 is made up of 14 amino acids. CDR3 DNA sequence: TGTGCCAGCAACCCTGTCAGGGGAAATTCACCCCTCCACTTT. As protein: CASNPVRGNSPLHF.

The CDR3 DNA reads as TGTGCCAGCAGCTCCCGGGACAGCGCCTACGAGCAGTACTTC. The encoded protein is CASSSRDSAYEQYF. The chain couples TRBV5-4 to TRBJ2-7, with 7 bases matching TRBD1. Germline CDR1 SGHNT, CDR2 YYREEE (reference sequence). The CDR3 sequence is 14 residues long. Trimming removed 3 bases from V and 2 bases from J; junction bases left unmatched: 5.

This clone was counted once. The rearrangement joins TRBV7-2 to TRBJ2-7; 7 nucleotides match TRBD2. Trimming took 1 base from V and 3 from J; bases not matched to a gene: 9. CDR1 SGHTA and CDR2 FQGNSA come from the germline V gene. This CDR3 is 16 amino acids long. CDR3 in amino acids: CASSLVVSGMSYEQYF. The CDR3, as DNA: TGTGCCAGCAGCTTAGTAGTCAGCGGGATGAGCTACGAGCAGTACTTC.

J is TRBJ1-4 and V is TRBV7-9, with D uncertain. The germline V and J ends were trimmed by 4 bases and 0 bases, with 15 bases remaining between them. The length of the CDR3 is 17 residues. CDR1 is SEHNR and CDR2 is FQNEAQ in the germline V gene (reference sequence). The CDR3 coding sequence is TGTGCCAGCAGCTCCTCCAGCGTAGAAGCAACTAATGAAAAACTGTTTTTT. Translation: CASSSSSVEATNEKLFF.

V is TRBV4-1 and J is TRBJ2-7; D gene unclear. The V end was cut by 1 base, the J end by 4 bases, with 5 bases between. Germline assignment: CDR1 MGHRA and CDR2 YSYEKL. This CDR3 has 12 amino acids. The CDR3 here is CASSQAGYEQYF. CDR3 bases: TGCGCCAGCAGCCAAGCGGGTTACGAGCAGTACTTC.

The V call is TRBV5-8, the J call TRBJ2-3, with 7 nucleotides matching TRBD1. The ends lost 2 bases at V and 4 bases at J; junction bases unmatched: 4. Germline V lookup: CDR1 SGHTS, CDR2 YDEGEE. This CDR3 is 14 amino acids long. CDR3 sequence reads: CASSLQGLADTQYF. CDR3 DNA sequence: TGTGCCAGCAGCTTACAGGGGTTGGCAGATACGCAGTATTTT.

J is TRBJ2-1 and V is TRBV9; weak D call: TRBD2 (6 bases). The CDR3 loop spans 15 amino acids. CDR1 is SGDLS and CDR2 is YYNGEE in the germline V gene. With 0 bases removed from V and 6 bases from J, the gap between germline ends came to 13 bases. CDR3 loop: CASSVDGGVINEQFF. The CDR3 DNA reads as TGTGCCAGCAGCGTAGACGGGGGAGTAATCAATGAGCAGTTCTTC.

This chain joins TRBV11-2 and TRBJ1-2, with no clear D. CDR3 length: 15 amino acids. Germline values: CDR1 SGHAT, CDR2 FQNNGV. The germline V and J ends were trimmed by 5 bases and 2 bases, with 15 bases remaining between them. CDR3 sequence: CASSLTTRENYGYTF. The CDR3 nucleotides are TGTGCCAGCAGCCTAACGACCCGGGAGAACTATGGCTACACCTTC.

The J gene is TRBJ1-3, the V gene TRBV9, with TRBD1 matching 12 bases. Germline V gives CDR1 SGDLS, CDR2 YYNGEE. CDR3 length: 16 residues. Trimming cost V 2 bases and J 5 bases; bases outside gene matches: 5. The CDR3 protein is CASSVGGQGARNTIYF. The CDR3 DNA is TGTGCCAGCAGCGTCGGGGGACAGGGGGCTCGAAACACCATATATTTT.

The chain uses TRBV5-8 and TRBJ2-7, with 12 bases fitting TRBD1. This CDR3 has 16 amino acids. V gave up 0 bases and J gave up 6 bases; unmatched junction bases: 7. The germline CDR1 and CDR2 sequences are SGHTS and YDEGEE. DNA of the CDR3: TGTGCCAGCAGCTTGGCCCGCGGGGACAGGGGGCGCGAGCAGTACTTC. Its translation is CASSLARGDRGREQYF.

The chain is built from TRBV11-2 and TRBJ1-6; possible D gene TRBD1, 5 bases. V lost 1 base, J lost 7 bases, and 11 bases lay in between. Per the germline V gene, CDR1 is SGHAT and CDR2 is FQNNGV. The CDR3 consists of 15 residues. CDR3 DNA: TGTGCCAGCAGCTTAGCTTCGGGGGGGAATTCACCCCTCCACTTT. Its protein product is CASSLASGGNSPLHF.

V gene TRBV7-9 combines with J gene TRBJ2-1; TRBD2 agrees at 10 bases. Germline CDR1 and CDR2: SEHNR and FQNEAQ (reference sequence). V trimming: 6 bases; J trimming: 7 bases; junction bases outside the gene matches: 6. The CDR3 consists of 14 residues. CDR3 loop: CASSTAGGRNEQFF. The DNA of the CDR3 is TGTGCCAGCAGTACAGCGGGAGGGCGGAATGAGCAGTTCTTC.